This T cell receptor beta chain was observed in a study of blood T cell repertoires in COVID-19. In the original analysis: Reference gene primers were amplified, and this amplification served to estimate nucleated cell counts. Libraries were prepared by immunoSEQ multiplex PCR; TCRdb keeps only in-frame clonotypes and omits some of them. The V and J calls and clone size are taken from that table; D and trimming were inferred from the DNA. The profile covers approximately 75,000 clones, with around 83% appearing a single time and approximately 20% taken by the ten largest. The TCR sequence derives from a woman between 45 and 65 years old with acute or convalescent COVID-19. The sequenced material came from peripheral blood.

The CDR3 sequence: CASSSLGVNEQFF. In DNA, the CDR3 is TGTGCCAGCAGTTCTCTAGGTGTCAATGAGCAGTTCTTC. This sequence joins TRBV6-5 and TRBJ2-1; no firm D call. With 4 bases removed from V and 6 bases from J, the gap between germline ends came to 10 bases. The germline gives CDR1 MNHEY, CDR2 SVGAGI. The length of the CDR3 is 13 residues.